The 2 T cell receptor beta chains below all came from one sample that was sequenced in a study of long-term antiretroviral therapy in people with HIV. Investigators performed immunoSEQ version v3.0 at survey level. Profiled with immunoSEQ multiplex PCR; TCRdb holds only in-frame clones, not every one. This sample has around 21,000 clones, with approximately 78% found just once. The sample was unsorted PBMCs, taken 0.2 years after starting antiretroviral therapy. These receptors all come from a woman aged 25-40 years with HIV.

The chain links TRBV27 to TRBJ1-2, with a possible D match to TRBD1 (5 bases). Germline lookup yields CDR1 MNHEY and CDR2 SMNVEV (reference sequence). The CDR3 runs 20 residues. Trimming took 4 bases from V and 2 from J, leaving 29 bases between them. The chain's CDR3 is CASSSLTETENNNSNYGYTF. The CDR3 nucleotides read TGTGCCAGCAGTTCCCTAACCGAGACAGAGAACAATAACTCCAACTATGGCTACACCTTC.

This chain uses TRBV9 with TRBJ1-2; tentatively, D is TRBD1 (5 bases). Germline CDR1 reads SGDLS; CDR2 reads YYNGEE. Deletions cut 3 bases from V and 8 bases from J, with 14 bases between. There are 13 residues in the CDR3. CDR3 DNA sequence: TGTGCCAGCAGCGACAGGACGGGGTTAGGCTACACCTTC. Amino acid sequence: CASSDRTGLGYTF. The full variable domain, rest sourced from reference TRBV9 and TRBJ1-2, is DSGVTQTPKHLITATGQRVTLRCSPRSGDLSVYWYQQSLDQGLQFLIQYYNGEERAKGNILERFSAQQFPDLHSELNLSSLELGDSALYFCASSDRTGLGYTFGSGTRLTVV.